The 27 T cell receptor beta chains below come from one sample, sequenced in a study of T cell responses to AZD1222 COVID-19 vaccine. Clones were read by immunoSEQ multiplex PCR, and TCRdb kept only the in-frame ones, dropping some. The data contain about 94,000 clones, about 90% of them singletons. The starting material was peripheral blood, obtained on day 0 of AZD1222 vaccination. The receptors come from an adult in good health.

CDR3 sequence: CASSPGGSGEQYF. The CDR3 DNA reads as TGTGCCAGCTCACCTGGGGGTTCAGGCGAGCAGTACTTC. The V gene is TRBV18, the J gene TRBJ2-7; D may correspond to TRBD1 or TRBD2 (5 bases each). The CDR3 sequence is 13 residues long. Trimming took off 3 bases at V and 6 bases at J, with 12 bases between the two ends. Germline CDR1 KGHSH, CDR2 LQKENI.

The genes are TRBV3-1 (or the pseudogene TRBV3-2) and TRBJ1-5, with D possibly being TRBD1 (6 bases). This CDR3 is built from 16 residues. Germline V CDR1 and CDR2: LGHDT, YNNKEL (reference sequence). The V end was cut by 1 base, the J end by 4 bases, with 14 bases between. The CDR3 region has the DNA TGTGCCAGCAGCCAAGGGGGGCAGAGAGAAAATCAGCCCCAGCATTTT. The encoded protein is CASSQGGQRENQPQHF.

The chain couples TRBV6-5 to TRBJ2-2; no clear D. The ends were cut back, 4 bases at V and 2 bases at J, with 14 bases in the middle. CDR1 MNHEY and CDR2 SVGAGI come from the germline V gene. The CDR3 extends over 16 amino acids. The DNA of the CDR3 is TGTGCCAGCAGTTCCTCTATATATGTAAACACCGGGGAGCTGTTTTTT. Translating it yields CASSSSIYVNTGELFF.

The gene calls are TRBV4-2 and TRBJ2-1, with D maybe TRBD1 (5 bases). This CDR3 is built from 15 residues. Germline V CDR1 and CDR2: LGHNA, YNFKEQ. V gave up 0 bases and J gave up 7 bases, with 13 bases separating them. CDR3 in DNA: TGTGCCAGCAGCCAAGAGTCAGGGTTTGCAAATGAGCAGTTCTTC. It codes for CASSQESGFANEQFF.

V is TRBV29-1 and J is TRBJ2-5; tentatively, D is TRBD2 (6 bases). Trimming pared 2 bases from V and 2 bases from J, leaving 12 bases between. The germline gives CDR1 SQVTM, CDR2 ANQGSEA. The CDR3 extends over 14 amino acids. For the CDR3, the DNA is TGCAGCGTTGAATTAGCGGAAAATCAAGAGACCCAGTACTTC. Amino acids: CSVELAENQETQYF.

The CDR3: CASSLGIGSTDTQYF. As DNA, the CDR3 is TGTGCCAGCTCCCTAGGGATAGGAAGCACAGATACGCAGTATTTT. The chain recombines TRBV18 with TRBJ2-3; D is ambiguous. The length of the CDR3 is 15 residues. V was clipped by 6 bases and J by 0 bases, with 13 bases between them. Germline V gene lookup returns CDR1 KGHSH and CDR2 LQKENI.

The CDR3 here is CASSPRGGQGGEAFF. Here the CDR3 DNA reads TGTGCCAGCAGCCCCCGGGGAGGACAGGGGGGAGAAGCTTTCTTT. The chain couples TRBV9 to TRBJ1-1; 10 bases are shared with TRBD1. Germline V CDR1 and CDR2: SGDLS, YYNGEE. V shed 4 bases, J shed 8 bases, and the junction held 11 bases outside the gene matches. There are 15 residues in the CDR3. Full variable domain (rest looked up from reference TRBV9 and TRBJ1-1): DSGVTQTPKHLITATGQRVTLRCSPRSGDLSVYWYQQSLDQGLQFLIQYYNGEERAKGNILERFSAQQFPDLHSELNLSSLELGDSALYFCASSPRGGQGGEAFFGQGTRLTVV.

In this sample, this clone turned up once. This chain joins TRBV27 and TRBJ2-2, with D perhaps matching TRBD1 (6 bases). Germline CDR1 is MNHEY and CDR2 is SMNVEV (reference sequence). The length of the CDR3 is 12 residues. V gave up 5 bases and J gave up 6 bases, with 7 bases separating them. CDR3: CASSPGAGELFF. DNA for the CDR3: TGTGCCAGCAGTCCAGGGGCCGGGGAGCTGTTTTTT.

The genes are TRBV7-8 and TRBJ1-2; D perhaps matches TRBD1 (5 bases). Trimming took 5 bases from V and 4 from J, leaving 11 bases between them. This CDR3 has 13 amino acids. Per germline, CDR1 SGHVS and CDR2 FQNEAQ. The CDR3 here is CASSVRGIYGYTF. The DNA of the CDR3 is TGTGCCAGCAGCGTGCGGGGGATCTATGGCTACACCTTC. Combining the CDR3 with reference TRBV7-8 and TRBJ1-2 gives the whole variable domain GAGVSQSPRYKVAKRGQDVALRCDPISGHVSLFWYQQALGQGPEFLTYFQNEAQLDKSGLPSDRFFAERPEGSVSTLKIQRTQQEDSAVYLCASSVRGIYGYTFGSGTRLTVV.

The CDR3 sequence: CASSGSGGFDTQYF. The CDR3 DNA follows: TGTGCCAGCAGCGGTAGCGGGGGGTTCGATACGCAGTATTTT. This chain uses TRBV7-9 with TRBJ2-3; 10 nucleotides agree with TRBD2. V trimming: 5 bases; J trimming: 6 bases; junction bases outside the gene matches: 5. The CDR3 has 14 residues. The germline V gene has CDR1 SEHNR and CDR2 FQNEAQ (reference sequence).

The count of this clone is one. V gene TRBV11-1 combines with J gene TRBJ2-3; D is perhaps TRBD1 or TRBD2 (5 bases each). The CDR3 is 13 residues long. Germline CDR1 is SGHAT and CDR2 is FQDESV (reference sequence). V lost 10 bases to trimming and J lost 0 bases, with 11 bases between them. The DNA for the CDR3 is TGTGCCACCAATGGGGGAAGCACAGATACGCAGTATTTT. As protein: CATNGGSTDTQYF.

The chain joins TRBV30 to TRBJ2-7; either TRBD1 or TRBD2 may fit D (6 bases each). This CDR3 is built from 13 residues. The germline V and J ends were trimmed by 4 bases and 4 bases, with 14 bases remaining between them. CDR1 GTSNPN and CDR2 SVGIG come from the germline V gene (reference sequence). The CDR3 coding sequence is TGTGCCTGGACGGGTGGGGGGCCGTACGAGCAGTACTTC. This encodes CAWTGGGPYEQYF.

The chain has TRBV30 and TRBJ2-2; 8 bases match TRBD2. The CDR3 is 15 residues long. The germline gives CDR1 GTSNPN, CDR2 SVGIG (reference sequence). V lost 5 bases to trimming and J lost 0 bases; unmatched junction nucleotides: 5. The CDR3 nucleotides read TGTGCCTGGGCCCTAGCGGGTACGAACACCGGGGAGCTGTTTTTT. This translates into CAWALAGTNTGELFF.

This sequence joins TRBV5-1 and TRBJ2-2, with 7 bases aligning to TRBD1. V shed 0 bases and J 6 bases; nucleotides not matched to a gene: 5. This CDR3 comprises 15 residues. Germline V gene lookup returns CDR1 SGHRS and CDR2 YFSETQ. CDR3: CASSLDRGMAGELFF. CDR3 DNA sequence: TGCGCCAGCAGCTTGGACAGGGGCATGGCCGGGGAGCTGTTTTTT.

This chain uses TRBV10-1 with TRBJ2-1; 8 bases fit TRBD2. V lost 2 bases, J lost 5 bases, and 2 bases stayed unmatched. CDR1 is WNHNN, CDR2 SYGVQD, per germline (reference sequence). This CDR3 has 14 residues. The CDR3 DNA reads TGCGCCAGCAGTGAGCGGGGGGGCCACAATGAGCAGTTCTTC. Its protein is CASSERGGHNEQFF.

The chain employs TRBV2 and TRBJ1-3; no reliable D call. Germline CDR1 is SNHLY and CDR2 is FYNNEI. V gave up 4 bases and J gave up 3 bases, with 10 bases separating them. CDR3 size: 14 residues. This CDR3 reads CASSVEGFGNTIYF. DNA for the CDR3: TGTGCCAGCAGTGTAGAGGGTTTTGGAAACACCATATATTTT.

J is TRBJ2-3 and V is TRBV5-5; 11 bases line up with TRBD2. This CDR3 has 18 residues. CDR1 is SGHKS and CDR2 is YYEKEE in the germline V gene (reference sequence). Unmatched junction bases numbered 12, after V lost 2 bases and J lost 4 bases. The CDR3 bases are TGTGCCAGCAGCTTAGGGGCTAGCGGGGGGATTTTTTCAGATACGCAGTATTTT. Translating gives CASSLGASGGIFSDTQYF.

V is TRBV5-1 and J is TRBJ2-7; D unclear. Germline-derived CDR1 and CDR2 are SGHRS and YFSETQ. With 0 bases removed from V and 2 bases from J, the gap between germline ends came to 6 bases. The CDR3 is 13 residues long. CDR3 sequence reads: CASSLARAYEQYF. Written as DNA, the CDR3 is TGCGCCAGCAGCTTGGCCAGAGCCTACGAGCAGTACTTC.

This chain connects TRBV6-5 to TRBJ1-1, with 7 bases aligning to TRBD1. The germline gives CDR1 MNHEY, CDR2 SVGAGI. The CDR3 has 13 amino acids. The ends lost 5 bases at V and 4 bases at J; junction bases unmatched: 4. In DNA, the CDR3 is TGTGCCAGCAGTCAGCAGGGGGGCACTGAAGCTTTCTTT. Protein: CASSQQGGTEAFF.

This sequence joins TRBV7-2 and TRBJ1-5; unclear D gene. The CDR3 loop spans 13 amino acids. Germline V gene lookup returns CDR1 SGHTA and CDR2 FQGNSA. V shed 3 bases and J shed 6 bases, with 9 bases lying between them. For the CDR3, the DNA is TGTGCCAGCAGCTTCTCTGGCGCTCAGCCCCAGCATTTT. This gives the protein CASSFSGAQPQHF. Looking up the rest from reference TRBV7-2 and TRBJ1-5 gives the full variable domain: GAGVSQSPSNKVTEKGKDVELRCDPISGHTALYWYRQSLGQGLEFLIYFQGNSAPDKSGLPSDRFSAERTGGSVSTLTIQRTQQEDSAVYLCASSFSGAQPQHFGDGTRLSIL.

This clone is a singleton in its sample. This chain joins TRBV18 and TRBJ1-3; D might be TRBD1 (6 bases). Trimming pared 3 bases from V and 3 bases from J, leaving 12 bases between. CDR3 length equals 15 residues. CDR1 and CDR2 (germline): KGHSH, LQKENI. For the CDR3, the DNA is TGTGCCAGCTCACCCCGACAGGTTCTTGGAAACACCATATATTTT. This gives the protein CASSPRQVLGNTIYF.

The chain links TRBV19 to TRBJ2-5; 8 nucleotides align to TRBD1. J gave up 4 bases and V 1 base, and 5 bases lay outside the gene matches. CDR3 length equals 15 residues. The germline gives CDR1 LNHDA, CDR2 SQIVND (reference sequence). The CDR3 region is CASSIGQGTAETQYF. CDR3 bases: TGTGCCAGTAGTATAGGACAGGGGACTGCAGAGACCCAGTACTTC.

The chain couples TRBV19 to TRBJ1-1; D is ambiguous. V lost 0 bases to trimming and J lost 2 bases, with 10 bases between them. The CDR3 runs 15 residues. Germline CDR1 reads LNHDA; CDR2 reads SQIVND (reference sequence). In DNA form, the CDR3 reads TGTGCCAGTAGTATAGACCGACCGTTTAACACTGAAGCTTTCTTT. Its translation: CASSIDRPFNTEAFF.

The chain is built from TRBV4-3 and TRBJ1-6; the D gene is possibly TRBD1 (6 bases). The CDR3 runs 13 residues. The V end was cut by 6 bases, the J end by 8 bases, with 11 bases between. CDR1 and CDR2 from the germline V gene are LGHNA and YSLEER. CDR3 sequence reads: CASRRQEDSPLHF. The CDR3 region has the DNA TGCGCCAGCAGAAGACAGGAAGATTCACCCCTCCACTTT.

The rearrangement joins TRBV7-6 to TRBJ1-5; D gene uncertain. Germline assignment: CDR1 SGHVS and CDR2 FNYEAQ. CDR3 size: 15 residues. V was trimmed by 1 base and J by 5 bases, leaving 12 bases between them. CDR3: CASSLEIGFYQPQHF. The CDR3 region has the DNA TGTGCCAGCAGCTTAGAGATCGGGTTTTATCAGCCCCAGCATTTT.

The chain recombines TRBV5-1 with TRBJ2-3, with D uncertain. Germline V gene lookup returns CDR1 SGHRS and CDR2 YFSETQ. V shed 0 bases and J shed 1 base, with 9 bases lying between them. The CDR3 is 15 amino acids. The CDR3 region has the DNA TGCGCCAGCAGCTTGGCCAGTTGGGGCACAGATACGCAGTATTTT. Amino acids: CASSLASWGTDTQYF.

The CDR3 region is CASSQPDRESYGYTF. CDR3 DNA sequence: TGTGCCAGCAGCCAACCGGACAGGGAGTCCTATGGCTACACCTTC. The chain links TRBV4-2 to TRBJ1-2; the match to TRBD1 covers 8 bases. Germline V gene lookup returns CDR1 LGHNA and CDR2 YNFKEQ. The junction had 6 bases not matched to a gene; V was cut back by 2 bases and J by 4 bases. This CDR3 has 15 amino acids.